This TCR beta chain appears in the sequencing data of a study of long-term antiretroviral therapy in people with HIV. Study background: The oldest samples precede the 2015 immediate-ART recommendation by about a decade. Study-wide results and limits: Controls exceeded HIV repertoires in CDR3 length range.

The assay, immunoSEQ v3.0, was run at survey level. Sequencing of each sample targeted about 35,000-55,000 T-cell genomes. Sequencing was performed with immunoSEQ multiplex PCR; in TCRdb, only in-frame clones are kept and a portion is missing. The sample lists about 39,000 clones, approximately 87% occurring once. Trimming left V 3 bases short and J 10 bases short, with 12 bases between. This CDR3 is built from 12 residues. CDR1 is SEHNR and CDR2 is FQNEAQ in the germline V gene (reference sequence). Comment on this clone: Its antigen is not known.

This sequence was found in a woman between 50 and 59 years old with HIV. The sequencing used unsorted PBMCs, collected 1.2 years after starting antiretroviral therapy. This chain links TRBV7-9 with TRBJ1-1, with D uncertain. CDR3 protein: CASSFPNEGAFF. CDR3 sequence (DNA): TGTGCCAGCAGCTTTCCGAACGAGGGAGCTTTCTTT.